This T cell receptor (beta chain) stems from a study of T cells in Graves' hyperthyroidism and ophthalmopathy. RNA transcripts provided the source from which TCR beta CDR3 regions were amplified. An initial round of RT-PCR targeting the TCR CDR3 relied on the HTBI primer set. In TCRdb, the multiplex PCR reads were re-called with MiXCR into one record per CDR3 protein. The sample records about 400,000 distinct CDR3 sequences, over 12% being singletons. Unmatched junction bases numbered 9, after V lost 0 bases and J lost 8 bases. CDR1 and CDR2 (germline): MNHEY, SVGEGT. The CDR3 covers 16 residues. This clonotype originated in a man over 45 with Graves' ophthalmopathy. The sample was blood. The J gene is TRBJ2-1, the V gene TRBV6-2 or TRBV6-3, with 8 bases aligning to TRBD2. The CDR3 region is CASSYSTSGTRDEQFF. The CDR3 DNA reads TGTGCCAGCAGTTACTCGACTTCCGGGACTAGAGATGAGCAGTTCTTC.